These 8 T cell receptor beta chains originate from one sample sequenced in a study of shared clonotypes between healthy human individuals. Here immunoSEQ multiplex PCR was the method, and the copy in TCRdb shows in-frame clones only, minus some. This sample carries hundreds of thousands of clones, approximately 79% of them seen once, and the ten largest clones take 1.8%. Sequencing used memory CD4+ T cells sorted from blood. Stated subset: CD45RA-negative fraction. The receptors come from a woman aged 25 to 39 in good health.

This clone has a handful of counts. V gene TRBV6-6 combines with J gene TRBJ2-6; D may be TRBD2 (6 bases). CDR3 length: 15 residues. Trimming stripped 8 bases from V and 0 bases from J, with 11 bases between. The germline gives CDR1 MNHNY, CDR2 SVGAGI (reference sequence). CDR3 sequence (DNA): TGTGCCAGCTATCGCGGGAACTCTGGGGCCAACGTCCTGACTTTC. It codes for CASYRGNSGANVLTF.

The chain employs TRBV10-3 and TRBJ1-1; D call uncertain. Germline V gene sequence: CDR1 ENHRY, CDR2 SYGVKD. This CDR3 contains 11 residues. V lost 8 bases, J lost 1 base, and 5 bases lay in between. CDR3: CAIGPNTEAFF. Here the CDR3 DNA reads TGTGCCATCGGGCCGAACACTGAAGCTTTCTTT.

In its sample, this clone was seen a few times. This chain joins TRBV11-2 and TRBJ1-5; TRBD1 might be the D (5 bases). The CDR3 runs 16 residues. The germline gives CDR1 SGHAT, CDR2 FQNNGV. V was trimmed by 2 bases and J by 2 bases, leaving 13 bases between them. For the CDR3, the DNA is TGTGCCAGCAGCTTATCAGGGTCTTCGGGCAATCAGCCCCAGCATTTT. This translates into CASSLSGSSGNQPQHF.

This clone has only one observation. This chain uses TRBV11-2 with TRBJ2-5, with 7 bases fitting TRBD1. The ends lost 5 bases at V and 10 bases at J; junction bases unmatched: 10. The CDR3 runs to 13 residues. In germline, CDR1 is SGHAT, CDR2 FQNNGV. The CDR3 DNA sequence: TGTGCCAGCAGCGGACTCCTCCAGGGGGACCAGTACTTC. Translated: CASSGLLQGDQYF.

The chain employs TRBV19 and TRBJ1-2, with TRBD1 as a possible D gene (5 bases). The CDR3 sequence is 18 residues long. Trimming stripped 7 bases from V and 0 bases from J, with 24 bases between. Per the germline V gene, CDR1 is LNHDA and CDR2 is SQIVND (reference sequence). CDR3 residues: CASKELTDLMNPNYGYTF. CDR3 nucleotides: TGTGCCAGTAAAGAGTTGACAGACCTGATGAACCCTAACTATGGCTACACCTTC.

The CDR3 nucleotides read TGTGCCACTGGGGGTAGCGGGAAGTTATATGAGCAGTTCTTC. Encoded protein: CATGGSGKLYEQFF. The rearrangement joins TRBV13 to TRBJ2-1; 8 bases fit TRBD2. V gave up 10 bases and J gave up 8 bases; unmatched junction bases: 13. CDR1 PRHDT and CDR2 FYEKMQ come from the germline V gene (reference sequence). The CDR3 spans 14 residues.

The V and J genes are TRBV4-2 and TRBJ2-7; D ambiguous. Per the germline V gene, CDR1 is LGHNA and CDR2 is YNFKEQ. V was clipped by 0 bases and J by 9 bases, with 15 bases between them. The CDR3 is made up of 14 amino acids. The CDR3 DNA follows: TGTGCCAGCAGCCAAGATCTCTCAAGGGAAGGGCAGTACTTC. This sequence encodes CASSQDLSREGQYF.

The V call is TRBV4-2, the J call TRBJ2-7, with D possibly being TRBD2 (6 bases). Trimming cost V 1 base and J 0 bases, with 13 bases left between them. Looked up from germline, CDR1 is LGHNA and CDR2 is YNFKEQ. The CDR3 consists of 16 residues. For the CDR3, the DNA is TGTGCCAGCAGCCAAGCGGCGGGAATAAGCTCCTACGAGCAGTACTTC. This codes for CASSQAAGISSYEQYF.